This TCR beta chain was profiled in a study of beta chain features in type 1 diabetes. Study results and limitations: Moderately but significantly shorter TCRB CDR3s were found in Type 1 diabetes patients in all four CD4+ subsets. Comparison showed that naive, central memory and Treg TCRB repertoires appeared more similar among patients than among healthy donors.

This clone was picked up one time. Its antigen remains unidentified. From germline, CDR1 is SGHAT and CDR2 FQNNGV. The J segment lost 7 bases and the V segment lost 4 bases, leaving 12 bases of the junction unmatched. The CDR3 spans 15 residues. Of the isolated RNA, all was reverse transcribed, and so the sequenced material was expressed TCRB transcripts. Profiled with immunoSEQ multiplex PCR; TCRdb holds only in-frame clones, not every one. The sample shows fewer than 450,000 clones, roughly 12% of them seen only once. Via the markers CD45RO/CCR7/CD25/CD127/CD95/CD27, stem cell-like memory, regulatory, central memory and naive CD4+ cells were sorted.

V usage is TRBV11-2 and J usage is TRBJ2-7; 8 bases map to TRBD2. The TCR was taken from a woman in her late teens or twenties with type 1 diabetes. The source material was naive CD4+ T cells from blood. DNA for the CDR3: TGTGCCAGCAGCTCGAGCGGGAGCTTAGGATTTGAGCAGTACTTC. It encodes CASSSSGSLGFEQYF.